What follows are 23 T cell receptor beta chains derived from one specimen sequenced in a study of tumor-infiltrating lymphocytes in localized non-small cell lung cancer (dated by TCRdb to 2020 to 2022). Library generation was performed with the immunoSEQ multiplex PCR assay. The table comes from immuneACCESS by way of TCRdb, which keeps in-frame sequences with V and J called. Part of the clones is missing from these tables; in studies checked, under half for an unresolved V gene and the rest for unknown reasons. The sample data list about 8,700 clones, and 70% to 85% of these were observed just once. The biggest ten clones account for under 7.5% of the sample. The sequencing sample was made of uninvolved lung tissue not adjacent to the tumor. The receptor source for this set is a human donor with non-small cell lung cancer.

The CDR3 DNA reads TGTGCCAGCAGTGGCAGGACAGGGGCCGAGCAGTACTTC. It specifies CASSGRTGAEQYF. The rearrangement uses TRBV6-5 and TRBJ2-7, with TRBD1 matching over 9 bases. CDR1 and CDR2 (germline): MNHEY, SVGAGI. Trimming cost V 5 bases and J 6 bases; bases outside gene matches: 5. The CDR3 is made up of 13 amino acids.

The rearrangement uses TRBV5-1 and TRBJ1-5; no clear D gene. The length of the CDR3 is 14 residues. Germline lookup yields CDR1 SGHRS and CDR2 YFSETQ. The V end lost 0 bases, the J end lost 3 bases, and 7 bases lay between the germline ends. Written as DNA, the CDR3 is TGCGCCAGCAGCTTGGACGGCCCCAATCAGCCCCAGCATTTT. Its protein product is CASSLDGPNQPQHF.

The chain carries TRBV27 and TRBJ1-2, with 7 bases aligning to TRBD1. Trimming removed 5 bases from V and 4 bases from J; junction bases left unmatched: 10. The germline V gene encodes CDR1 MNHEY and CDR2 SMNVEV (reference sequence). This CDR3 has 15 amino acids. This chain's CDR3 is CASSRKIGTAYGYTF. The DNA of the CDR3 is TGTGCCAGCAGTCGTAAAATAGGGACAGCCTATGGCTACACCTTC.

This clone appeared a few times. CDR3 sequence: CASSFGRTYEQYF. The DNA of the CDR3 is TGTGCCAGCAGTTTCGGCCGAACCTACGAGCAGTACTTC. This chain links TRBV27 with TRBJ2-7, with D hard to call. From germline, CDR1 is MNHEY and CDR2 SMNVEV (reference sequence). The CDR3 totals 13 residues. V was pared by 3 bases and J by 2 bases, with 8 bases between.

The CDR3: CASGVLAVSYEQYF. CDR3 coding DNA: TGTGCCAGTGGAGTTTTAGCTGTCTCCTACGAGCAGTACTTC. The chain joins TRBV5-6 to TRBJ2-7; no clear D gene. Germline lookup yields CDR1 SGHDT and CDR2 YYEEEE. This CDR3 is 14 amino acids long. Trimming pared 8 bases from V and 0 bases from J, leaving 15 bases between.

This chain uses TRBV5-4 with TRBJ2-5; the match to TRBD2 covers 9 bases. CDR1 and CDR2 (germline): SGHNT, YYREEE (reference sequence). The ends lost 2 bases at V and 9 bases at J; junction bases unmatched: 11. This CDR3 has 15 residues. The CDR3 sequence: CASSFSRGGDTAQYF. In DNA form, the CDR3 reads TGTGCCAGCAGCTTCTCGCGGGGGGGAGACACGGCCCAGTACTTC.

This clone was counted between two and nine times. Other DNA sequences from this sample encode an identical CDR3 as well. CDR3: CASGTGSNTGELFF. The CDR3 region has the DNA TGTGCCAGCGGAACGGGATCGAACACCGGGGAGCTGTTTTTT. The V and J genes are TRBV7-3 and TRBJ2-2, with a tentative D call TRBD2 (5 bases). Trimming removed 8 bases at V and 0 bases at J, with 10 bases between. The CDR3 runs to 14 residues. Per germline, CDR1 SGHTA and CDR2 FQGTGA.

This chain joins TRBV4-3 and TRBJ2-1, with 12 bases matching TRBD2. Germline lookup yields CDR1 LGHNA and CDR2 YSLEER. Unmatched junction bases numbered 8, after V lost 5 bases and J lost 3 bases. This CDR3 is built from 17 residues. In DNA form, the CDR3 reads TGCGCCAGCAGCTGGGTGGCTAGCGGGGGGGGCTACAATGAGCAGTTCTTC. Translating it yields CASSWVASGGGYNEQFF.

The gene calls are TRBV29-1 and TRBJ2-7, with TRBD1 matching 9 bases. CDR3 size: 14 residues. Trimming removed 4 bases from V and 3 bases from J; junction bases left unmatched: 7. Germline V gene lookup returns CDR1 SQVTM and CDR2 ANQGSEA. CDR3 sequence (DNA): TGCAGCGTTGGACAGGGGGAGGGCGGCTACGAGCAGTACTTC. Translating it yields CSVGQGEGGYEQYF.

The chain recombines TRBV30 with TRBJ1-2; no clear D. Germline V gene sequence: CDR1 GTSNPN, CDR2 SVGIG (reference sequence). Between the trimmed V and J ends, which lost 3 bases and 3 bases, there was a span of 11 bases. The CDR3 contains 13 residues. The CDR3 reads CAWSLKGYYGYTF. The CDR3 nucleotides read TGTGCCTGGAGCCTAAAAGGGTACTATGGCTACACCTTC. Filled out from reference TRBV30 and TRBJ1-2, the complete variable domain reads SQTIHQWPATLVQPVGSPLSLECTVEGTSNPNLYWYRQAAGRGLQLLFYSVGIGQISSEVPQNLSASRPQDRQFILSSKKLLLSDSGFYLCAWSLKGYYGYTFGSGTRLTVV.

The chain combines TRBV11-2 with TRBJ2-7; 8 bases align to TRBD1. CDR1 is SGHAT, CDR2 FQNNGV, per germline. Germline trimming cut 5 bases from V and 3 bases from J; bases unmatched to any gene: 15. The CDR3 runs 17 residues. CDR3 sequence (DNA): TGTGCCAGCAGCGAGGTCTCGGAGACAGGGGACTTCTACGAGCAGTACTTC. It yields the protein CASSEVSETGDFYEQYF.

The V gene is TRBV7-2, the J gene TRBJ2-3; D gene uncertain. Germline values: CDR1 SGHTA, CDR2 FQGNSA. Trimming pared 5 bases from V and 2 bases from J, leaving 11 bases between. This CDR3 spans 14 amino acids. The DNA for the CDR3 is TGTGCCAGCAGCCGGCCCGGAAACACAGATACGCAGTATTTT. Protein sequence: CASSRPGNTDTQYF.

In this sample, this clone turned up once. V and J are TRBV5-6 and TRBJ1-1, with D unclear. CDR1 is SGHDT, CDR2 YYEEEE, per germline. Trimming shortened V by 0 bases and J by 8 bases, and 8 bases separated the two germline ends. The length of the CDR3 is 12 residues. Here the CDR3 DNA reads TGTGCCAGCAGCTTGGCAGTGGCCGAAGCTTTCTTT. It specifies CASSLAVAEAFF.

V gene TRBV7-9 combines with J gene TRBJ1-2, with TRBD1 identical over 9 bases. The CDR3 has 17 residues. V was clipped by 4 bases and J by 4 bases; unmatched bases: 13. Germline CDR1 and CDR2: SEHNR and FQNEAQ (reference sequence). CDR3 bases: TGTGCCAGCAGCTCATCCCCGGGACAGGGATTTCTCTATGGCTACACCTTC. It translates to CASSSSPGQGFLYGYTF.

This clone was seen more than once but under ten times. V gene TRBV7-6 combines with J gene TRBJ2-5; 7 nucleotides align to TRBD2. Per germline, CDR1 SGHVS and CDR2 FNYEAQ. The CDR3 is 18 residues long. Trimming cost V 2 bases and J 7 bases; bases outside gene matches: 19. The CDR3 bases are TGTGCCAGCAGCTTAATGGCCCCTTCCGCGGGAGCCGAAGCGACCCAGTACTTC. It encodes CASSLMAPSAGAEATQYF. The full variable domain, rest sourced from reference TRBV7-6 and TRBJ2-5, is GAGVSQSPRYKVTKRGQDVALRCDPISGHVSLYWYRQALGQGPEFLTYFNYEAQQDKSGLPNDRFSAERPEGSISTLTIQRTEQRDSAMYRCASSLMAPSAGAEATQYFGPGTRLLVL.

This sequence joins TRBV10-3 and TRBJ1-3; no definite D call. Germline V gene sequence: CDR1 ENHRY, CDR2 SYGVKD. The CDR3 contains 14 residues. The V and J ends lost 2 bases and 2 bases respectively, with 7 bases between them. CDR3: CAISENGAGNTIYF. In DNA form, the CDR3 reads TGTGCCATCAGTGAGAATGGGGCTGGAAACACCATATATTTT.

This CDR3 reads CASSQVGPPSYNEQFF. The CDR3 nucleotides read TGCGCCAGCAGCCAAGTGGGCCCACCTTCCTACAATGAGCAGTTCTTC. V and J are TRBV4-1 and TRBJ2-1; D gene unclear. The V end lost 1 base, the J end lost 1 base, and 11 bases lay between the germline ends. The CDR3 runs to 16 residues. Per germline, CDR1 MGHRA and CDR2 YSYEKL.

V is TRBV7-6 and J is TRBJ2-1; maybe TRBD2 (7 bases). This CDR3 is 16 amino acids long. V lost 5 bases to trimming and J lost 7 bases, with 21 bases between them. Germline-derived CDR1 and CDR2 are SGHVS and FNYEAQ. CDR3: CASSPIGGGRVNEQFF. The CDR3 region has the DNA TGTGCCAGCAGCCCGATAGGGGGGGGGAGGGTTAATGAGCAGTTCTTC.

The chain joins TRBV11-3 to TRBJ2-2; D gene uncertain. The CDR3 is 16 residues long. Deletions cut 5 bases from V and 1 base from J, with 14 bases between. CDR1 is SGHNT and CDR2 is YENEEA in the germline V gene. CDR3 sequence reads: CASSQVVGKNTGELFF. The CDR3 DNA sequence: TGTGCCAGCAGCCAGGTGGTGGGGAAGAACACCGGGGAGCTGTTTTTT.

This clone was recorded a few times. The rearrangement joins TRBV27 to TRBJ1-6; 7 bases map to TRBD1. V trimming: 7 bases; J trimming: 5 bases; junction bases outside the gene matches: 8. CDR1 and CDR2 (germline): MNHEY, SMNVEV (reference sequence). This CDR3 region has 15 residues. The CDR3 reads CASTKGQGDNSPLHF. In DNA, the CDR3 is TGTGCCAGCACCAAAGGGCAGGGGGATAATTCACCCCTCCACTTT.

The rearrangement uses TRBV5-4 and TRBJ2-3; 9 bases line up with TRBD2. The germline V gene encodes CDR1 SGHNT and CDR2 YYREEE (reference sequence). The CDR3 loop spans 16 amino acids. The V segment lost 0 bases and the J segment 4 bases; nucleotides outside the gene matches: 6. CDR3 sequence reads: CASSLASGALSDTQYF. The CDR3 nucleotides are TGTGCCAGCAGCTTGGCTAGCGGGGCGTTATCAGATACGCAGTATTTT.

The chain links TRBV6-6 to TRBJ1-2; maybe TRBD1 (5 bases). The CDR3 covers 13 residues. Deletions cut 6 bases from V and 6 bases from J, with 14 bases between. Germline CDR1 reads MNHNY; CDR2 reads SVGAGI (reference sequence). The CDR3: CASREPGRDGYTF. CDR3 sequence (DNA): TGTGCCAGCAGAGAGCCGGGACGTGATGGCTACACCTTC.

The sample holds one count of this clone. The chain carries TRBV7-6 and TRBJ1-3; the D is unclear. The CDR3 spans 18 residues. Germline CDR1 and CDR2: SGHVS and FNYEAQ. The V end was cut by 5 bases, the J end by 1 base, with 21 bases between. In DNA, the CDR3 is TGTGCCAGCAGCCCAGACGTCTTGGGTGGAGGATCTGGAAACACCATATATTTT. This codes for CASSPDVLGGGSGNTIYF. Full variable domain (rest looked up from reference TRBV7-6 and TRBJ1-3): GAGVSQSPRYKVTKRGQDVALRCDPISGHVSLYWYRQALGQGPEFLTYFNYEAQQDKSGLPNDRFSAERPEGSISTLTIQRTEQRDSAMYRCASSPDVLGGGSGNTIYFGEGSWLTVV.